The 8 T cell receptor beta chains below were found in one sample sequenced in a study of T cell changes during pregnancy in multiple sclerosis. Here immunoSEQ multiplex PCR was the method, and the copy in TCRdb shows in-frame clones only, minus some. The sample contains approximately 100,000 clones, around 92% of which appear only once. The sample was peripheral blood, taken after pregnancy. These receptors were collected from a female donor in good health, enrolled as a control in a pregnancy study.

The rearrangement uses TRBV6-1 and TRBJ1-1, with D uncertain. The CDR3 has 11 residues. Per the germline V gene, CDR1 is MNHNS and CDR2 is SASEGT. The ends were cut back, 3 bases at V and 5 bases at J, with 4 bases in the middle. The CDR3 reads CASSETTEAFF. In DNA form, the CDR3 reads TGTGCCAGCAGTGAGACTACTGAAGCTTTCTTT.

The chain links TRBV6-4 to TRBJ2-3, with TRBD2 identical over 7 bases. Unmatched junction bases numbered 9, after V lost 6 bases and J lost 0 bases. This CDR3 has 16 amino acids. The germline gives CDR1 MRHNA, CDR2 SNTAGT. CDR3 sequence reads: CASSPGLGGSTDTQYF. Here the CDR3 DNA reads TGTGCCAGCAGCCCCGGACTAGGTGGGAGCACAGATACGCAGTATTTT.

V usage is TRBV9 and J usage is TRBJ2-2; 8 bases are a match to TRBD2. Germline CDR1 is SGDLS and CDR2 is YYNGEE. The CDR3 has 17 residues. The V gene end was trimmed by 0 bases and the J gene end by 5 bases; junction bases not matched to a gene: 9. For the CDR3, the DNA is TGTGCCAGCAGCGTAGCTACGAGCGGGGGAGGGACCGGGGAGCTGTTTTTT. As protein: CASSVATSGGGTGELFF. The full variable domain, with the rest looked up from reference TRBV9 and TRBJ2-2, is DSGVTQTPKHLITATGQRVTLRCSPRSGDLSVYWYQQSLDQGLQFLIQYYNGEERAKGNILERFSAQQFPDLHSELNLSSLELGDSALYFCASSVATSGGGTGELFFGEGSRLTVL.

The chain joins TRBV11-1 to TRBJ2-7, with D possibly being TRBD1 (5 bases). The CDR3 consists of 13 residues. The ends were cut back, 4 bases at V and 1 base at J, with 8 bases in the middle. CDR1 is SGHAT and CDR2 is FQDESV in the germline V gene (reference sequence). CDR3 amino acids: CASSSDISYEQYF. The DNA of the CDR3 is TGTGCCAGCAGCTCGGACATTTCCTACGAGCAGTACTTC.

This chain connects TRBV12-5 to TRBJ1-5; no firm D call. The CDR3 spans 14 residues. Germline CDR1 and CDR2: LGHNT and FRNRAP. V was trimmed by 1 base and J by 5 bases, leaving 9 bases between them. CDR3 loop: CASGLDIRDQPQHF. The CDR3 bases are TGTGCTAGTGGTTTGGATATAAGAGATCAGCCCCAGCATTTT.

The chain employs TRBV7-8 and TRBJ2-5; 12 bases match TRBD2. The better agreement between TRBJ2-7 and the DNA end casts doubt on the J call. Germline CDR1 is SGHVS and CDR2 is FQNEAQ. This CDR3 is built from 13 residues. CDR3 sequence reads: CASKLAGGYEQYF. The CDR3 coding sequence is TGTGCCAGCAAACTAGCGGGGGGATACGAGCAGTACTTC.

V and J are TRBV19 and TRBJ2-5, with 11 bases aligning to TRBD2. The last part of the DNA fits TRBJ2-7 better; the J call may be wrong. In germline, CDR1 is LNHDA, CDR2 SQIVND (reference sequence). The CDR3 totals 14 residues. The CDR3: CASRNLAGGYEQYF. As DNA, the CDR3 is TGTGCCAGTAGAAATCTAGCGGGAGGCTACGAGCAGTACTTC.

The sample holds one count of this clone. This chain uses TRBV14 with TRBJ2-5; TRBD1 might be the D (6 bases). Germline V lookup: CDR1 SGHDN, CDR2 FVKESK. V was clipped by 1 base and J by 3 bases, with 12 bases between them. This CDR3 is built from 15 residues. CDR3 bases: TGTGCCAGCAGCCAAGCTCCTCCAGGGGAAGAGACCCAGTACTTC. Its translation: CASSQAPPGEETQYF. Variable domain in full (rest from reference TRBV14 and TRBJ2-5): EAGVTQFPSHSVIEKGQTVTLRCDPISGHDNLYWYRRVMGKEIKFLLHFVKESKQDESGMPNNRFLAERTGGTYSTLKVQPAELEDSGVYFCASSQAPPGEETQYFGPGTRLLVL.